The 25 T cell receptor beta chains reported below all come from one sample, sequenced in a study of blood T cells in healthy people across ages. The second PCR ran about 7 to 12 cycles with a sample-barcoded 5' primer and J-beta primers. TCRdb re-called the 5' RACE reads through MiXCR, storing one row per CDR3 protein. The table lists fewer than 800,000 distinct CDR3 sequences, around 25% of them singletons. These sequences were also reported in another study, on T cells of mothers and their children.

Sequencing used blood. The source of these receptors is a boy between 10 and 17 years old in good health.

The V gene is TRBV7-3, the J gene TRBJ2-1; tentative D call: TRBD2 (5 bases). This CDR3 spans 15 amino acids. V shed 6 bases and J shed 2 bases, with 14 bases lying between them. CDR1 SGHTA and CDR2 FQGTGA come from the germline V gene. The CDR3 spells CASSPASRPYNEQFF. As DNA, the CDR3 is TGTGCCAGCAGTCCTGCTAGCCGGCCCTACAATGAGCAGTTCTTC.

J is TRBJ2-1 and V is TRBV5-1; 10 bases agree with TRBD2. The CDR3 is 17 residues long. V shed 3 bases and J 1 base; nucleotides not matched to a gene: 7. Germline CDR1 is SGHRS and CDR2 is YFSETQ. CDR3 residues: CASSSLLLAGSYNEQFF. CDR3 DNA sequence: TGCGCCAGCAGCTCACTCTTACTAGCGGGATCCTACAATGAGCAGTTCTTC. Drawing the rest from reference TRBV5-1 and TRBJ2-1, the complete variable domain is KAGVTQTPRYLIKTRGQQVTLSCSPISGHRSVSWYQQTPGQGLQFLFEYFSETQRNKGNFPGRFSGRQFSNSRSEMNVSTLELGDSALYLCASSSLLLAGSYNEQFFGPGTRLTVL.

The chain recombines TRBV7-8 with TRBJ2-5; a weak D match, TRBD2 (7 bases). The J call could be wrong; TRBJ2-1 is a better fit for the DNA end. The CDR3 is 15 amino acids. Germline V gives CDR1 SGHVS, CDR2 FQNEAQ. The CDR3 DNA is TGTGCCAGCAGCCATCGGACAGTCGCAACTAGCGTGCAGTTCTTC. This encodes CASSHRTVATSVQFF.

This clonotype was counted a few times. This CDR3 reads CASSAYRGNLETQYF. CDR3 DNA: TGTGCCAGCAGCGCCTACAGGGGAAACCTGGAGACCCAGTACTTC. J is TRBJ2-5 and V is TRBV7-9; 7 nucleotides match TRBD1. The CDR3 loop spans 15 amino acids. Germline V gene lookup returns CDR1 SEHNR and CDR2 FQNEAQ (reference sequence). V lost 5 bases, J lost 5 bases, and 11 bases stayed unmatched.

This chain connects TRBV19 to TRBJ2-5; 7 bases align to TRBD1. The CDR3 extends over 17 amino acids. Germline-derived CDR1 and CDR2 are LNHDA and SQIVND (reference sequence). Trimming at V came to 6 bases and at J to 7 bases, leaving 20 bases not matched to a gene. The CDR3 is CASRDSGTEPFGGTQYF. The CDR3 DNA is TGTGCCAGTAGGGACTCCGGGACAGAACCTTTTGGTGGGACCCAGTACTTC.

The chain uses TRBV5-1 and TRBJ2-7; 10 bases are a match to TRBD2. J lost 0 bases, V lost 1 base, and 10 bases had no gene match. The germline gives CDR1 SGHRS, CDR2 YFSETQ. CDR3 length: 18 amino acids. CDR3 in DNA: TGCGCCAGCAGCTTGTATCCTAGCGGGAGATCCCCCTCCTACGAGCAGTACTTC. Its translation is CASSLYPSGRSPSYEQYF.

V usage is TRBV13 and J usage is TRBJ2-7; possible D gene TRBD2, 6 bases. Trimming took off 0 bases at V and 6 bases at J, with 12 bases between the two ends. The germline gives CDR1 PRHDT, CDR2 FYEKMQ (reference sequence). This CDR3 has 14 amino acids. The chain's CDR3 is CASSLGTGVLEQYF. DNA of the CDR3: TGTGCCAGCAGCTTAGGGACGGGGGTTCTCGAGCAGTACTTC.

The rearrangement links TRBV5-1 to TRBJ2-7; D is unresolved. CDR1 and CDR2 (germline): SGHRS, YFSETQ. The CDR3 has 15 residues. Trimming removed 0 bases from V and 5 bases from J, with 15 bases in between. In nucleotides, the CDR3 is TGCGCCAGCAGCTTGGCTGGAAACCCGATCCACGAGCAGTACTTC. This codes for CASSLAGNPIHEQYF. Variable domain in full (rest from reference TRBV5-1 and TRBJ2-7): KAGVTQTPRYLIKTRGQQVTLSCSPISGHRSVSWYQQTPGQGLQFLFEYFSETQRNKGNFPGRFSGRQFSNSRSEMNVSTLELGDSALYLCASSLAGNPIHEQYFGPGTRLTVT.

The rearrangement uses TRBV4-3 and TRBJ2-5; D remains unclear. CDR3 length: 16 amino acids. Germline values: CDR1 LGHNA, CDR2 YSLEER. V dropped 4 bases and J dropped 2 bases, with 17 bases sitting between them. The CDR3 nucleotides are TGCGCCAGCAGCCCGAGCGTTACTCGGCCTCAAGAGACCCAGTACTTC. This encodes CASSPSVTRPQETQYF.

The genes are TRBV2 and TRBJ2-7, with D unresolved. The CDR3 covers 12 residues. CDR1 SNHLY and CDR2 FYNNEI come from the germline V gene. With 7 bases removed from V and 2 bases from J, the gap between germline ends came to 9 bases. The CDR3 DNA is TGTGCCAGCAAAGGGCGGCCCTACGAGCAGTACTTC. This codes for CASKGRPYEQYF.

This chain uses TRBV7-2 with TRBJ2-7; 9 positions agree with TRBD2. The CDR3 has 14 residues. The ends lost 5 bases at V and 5 bases at J; junction bases unmatched: 7. Germline CDR1 reads SGHTA; CDR2 reads FQGNSA. The CDR3 is CASSLLAGIDEQYF. The CDR3 DNA sequence: TGTGCCAGCAGCCTCCTAGCGGGGATAGACGAGCAGTACTTC. Variable domain in full (rest from reference TRBV7-2 and TRBJ2-7): GAGVSQSPSNKVTEKGKDVELRCDPISGHTALYWYRQSLGQGLEFLIYFQGNSAPDKSGLPSDRFSAERTGGSVSTLTIQRTQQEDSAVYLCASSLLAGIDEQYFGPGTRLTVT.

This clonotype came up a few times. The rearrangement uses TRBV5-1 and TRBJ2-1; 8 bases are shared with TRBD1. This CDR3 contains 19 residues. The germline CDR1 and CDR2 sequences are SGHRS and YFSETQ. Losses at the gene ends were 1 base for V and 6 bases for J; bases not matched to a gene: 18. CDR3 DNA sequence: TGCGCCAGCAGCTTGCTACTAAACGAGAGGACAGGGAGTGGCAATGAGCAGTTCTTC. Translation: CASSLLLNERTGSGNEQFF.

This clonotype occurred a few times. The chain couples TRBV24-1 to TRBJ1-1; 7 bases map to TRBD1. The CDR3 loop spans 13 amino acids. The germline gives CDR1 KGHDR, CDR2 SFDVKD. Trimming at V came to 1 base and at J to 8 bases, leaving 3 bases not matched to a gene. The CDR3 sequence: CATSDFLTGEAFF. The CDR3 region has the DNA TGTGCCACCAGTGATTTCTTGACAGGGGAAGCTTTCTTT.

This chain links TRBV20-1 with TRBJ2-6, with D unclear. The germline V gene has CDR1 DFQATT and CDR2 SNEGSKA (reference sequence). This CDR3 is built from 14 residues. The V end was cut by 3 bases, the J end by 0 bases, with 6 bases between. The CDR3 DNA follows: TGCAGTGCTAGGTCGGCCTCTGGGGCCAACGTCCTGACTTTC. Protein: CSARSASGANVLTF.

This clonotype occurred a few times. The chain combines TRBV12-3 or TRBV12-4 with TRBJ2-7; no definite D call. There are 14 residues in the CDR3. The ends were cut back, 3 bases at V and 7 bases at J, with 16 bases in the middle. The CDR3 sequence is CASSFGPPPWEQYF. CDR3 nucleotide sequence: TGTGCCAGCAGTTTTGGACCTCCGCCTTGGGAGCAGTACTTC.

The chain combines TRBV5-6 with TRBJ2-7, with D maybe TRBD1 (6 bases). Germline values: CDR1 SGHDT, CDR2 YYEEEE. The CDR3 sequence is 14 residues long. Trimming took off 3 bases at V and 4 bases at J, with 14 bases between the two ends. CDR3 nucleotide sequence: TGTGCCAGCAGCTCCTTAGGACAGAGGTACGAGCAGTACTTC. Translating it yields CASSSLGQRYEQYF.

This clonotype showed up just a few times. This rearrangement joins TRBV24-1 to TRBJ2-3, with 9 bases fitting TRBD2. The CDR3 has 16 residues. Per the germline V gene, CDR1 is KGHDR and CDR2 is SFDVKD. J gave up 3 bases and V 2 bases, and 5 bases lay outside the gene matches. DNA for the CDR3: TGTGCCACCAGTGATTCACTAGCGGGTTGGACAGATACGCAGTATTTT. As protein: CATSDSLAGWTDTQYF.

This clonotype has a count of ten or more. The V call is TRBV10-3, the J call TRBJ2-5; 8 nucleotides align to TRBD2. The DNA matches TRBJ2-7 better at its end, which makes the J call doubtful. The CDR3 covers 14 residues. Germline lookup yields CDR1 ENHRY and CDR2 SYGVKD. CDR3 residues: CAIGMGLGGNEQYF. The CDR3 DNA sequence: TGTGCCATCGGGATGGGACTAGGCGGAAACGAGCAGTACTTC.

The rearrangement uses TRBV28 and TRBJ2-4; D is uncertain. V lost 5 bases, J lost 0 bases, and 5 bases lay in between. The CDR3 is 13 amino acids. The germline V gene has CDR1 MDHEN and CDR2 SYDVKM. The chain's CDR3 is CASSTIAKNIQYF. CDR3 nucleotides: TGTGCCAGCAGTACAATAGCCAAAAACATTCAGTACTTC.

There are a few counts of this clonotype. The J gene is TRBJ1-1, the V gene TRBV7-2; no definite D call. The germline V gene encodes CDR1 SGHTA and CDR2 FQGNSA. V was clipped by 4 bases and J by 2 bases, with 8 bases between them. The CDR3 spans 13 residues. CDR3 region: CASSSMLNTEAFF. CDR3 DNA: TGTGCCAGCAGCTCGATGCTCAACACTGAAGCTTTCTTT.

There are a few counts of this clonotype. One end of the junction is discordant with germline, which a read error may explain. V usage is TRBV13 and J usage is TRBJ2-1, with 11 positions matching TRBD2. CDR3 length: 19 amino acids. Germline assignment: CDR1 PRHDT and CDR2 FYEKMQ (reference sequence). CDR3 sequence reads: CASSLTPKIGTSGDNKQFF. In nucleotides, the CDR3 is TGTGCCAGCAGCCTAACACCTAAAATCGGGACTAGCGGCGACAATAAGCAGTTCTTC.

There are a few counts of this clonotype. The rearrangement links TRBV5-1 to TRBJ1-4; 8 bases match TRBD1. V lost 6 bases to trimming and J lost 8 bases; unmatched junction nucleotides: 6. The CDR3 loop spans 13 amino acids. Germline CDR1 is SGHRS and CDR2 is YFSETQ. The CDR3 sequence: CASTGQDNEKLFF. CDR3 DNA: TGCGCCAGCACGGGACAGGACAACGAAAAACTGTTTTTT.

The chain is built from TRBV25-1 and TRBJ2-3; tentatively, D is TRBD2 (5 bases). Germline CDR1 and CDR2: MGHDK and SYGVNS. The CDR3 consists of 13 residues. Trimming stripped 3 bases from V and 7 bases from J, with 11 bases between. The CDR3 bases are TGTGCCAGCAGTGATGCTAGCACCCATACGCAGTATTTT. This gives the protein CASSDASTHTQYF.

The CDR3 here is CASSQLFSGQGNEQFF. The DNA of the CDR3 is TGCGCCAGCAGCCAACTCTTTAGCGGGCAGGGTAATGAGCAGTTCTTC. The chain links TRBV5-1 to TRBJ2-1; 7 bases match TRBD2. This CDR3 spans 16 amino acids. V gave up 4 bases and J gave up 7 bases; unmatched junction bases: 14. Looked up from germline, CDR1 is SGHRS and CDR2 is YFSETQ. Full variable domain (rest looked up from reference TRBV5-1 and TRBJ2-1): KAGVTQTPRYLIKTRGQQVTLSCSPISGHRSVSWYQQTPGQGLQFLFEYFSETQRNKGNFPGRFSGRQFSNSRSEMNVSTLELGDSALYLCASSQLFSGQGNEQFFGPGTRLTVL.

The J gene is TRBJ1-3, the V gene TRBV20-1; maybe TRBD1 (5 bases). The germline CDR1 and CDR2 sequences are DFQATT and SNEGSKA (reference sequence). The CDR3 is made up of 16 amino acids. Trimming removed 0 bases at V and 4 bases at J, with 16 bases between. CDR3 sequence: CSARESSGKGGNTIYF. DNA for the CDR3: TGCAGTGCTAGAGAGTCCTCAGGGAAAGGGGGAAACACCATATATTTT.